A selection of T cell receptor beta chains follows, all from one sample in a study of blood T cell repertoires in COVID-19. Data came from immunoSEQ multiplex PCR; TCRdb stores just in-frame clones and leaves some out. This sample has some 150,000 clones; 81% occur once, and the top ten carry approximately 8.4%. Sequencing was done on a sample of peripheral blood. The receptors shown here come from a human donor with acute or convalescent COVID-19. The donor label of this sample is uncertain. Both conserved end residues are part of each CDR3. A D gene is named only where the DNA matches it firmly. The size of a clone is reported for some rows only, either as once, few or many, or as a class for expanded clones.

cdr3_aa: CASSVDGEGGYTF
cdr3_nt: TGTGCCAGCAGCGTAGATGGGGAGGGAGGCTACACCTTC
clone_size: NA
j_call: TRBJ1-2
d_call: NA
v_call: TRBV9

cdr3_aa: CAISESQGTEAFF
cdr3_nt: TGTGCCATCAGTGAATCCCAGGGAACTGAAGCTTTCTTT
clone_size: once
j_call: TRBJ1-1
d_call: NA
v_call: TRBV10-3

cdr3_aa: CASSYSLGGDEQYF
cdr3_nt: TGTGCCAGCAGTTACTCGTTAGGGGGCGACGAGCAGTACTTC
clone_size: NA
j_call: TRBJ2-7
d_call: TRBD1
v_call: TRBV6-5

cdr3_aa: CATREGGEDTEAFF
cdr3_nt: TGTGCCACCAGGGAGGGGGGGGAGGACACTGAAGCTTTCTTT
clone_size: NA
j_call: TRBJ1-1
d_call: NA
v_call: TRBV24-1

cdr3_aa: CASSGPSHTTGGRSPLHF
cdr3_nt: TGTGCCAGCAGCGGCCCCTCTCACACGACAGGGGGCAGGTCACCCCTCCACTTT
clone_size: few
j_call: TRBJ1-6
d_call: TRBD1
v_call: TRBV9

cdr3_aa: CASSRQGANTEAFF
cdr3_nt: TGTGCCAGCAGTCGACAGGGGGCGAACACTGAAGCTTTCTTT
clone_size: few
j_call: TRBJ1-1
d_call: TRBD1
v_call: TRBV6-5

cdr3_aa: CASSLDRNYGYTF
cdr3_nt: TGCGCCAGCAGCTTGGACCGGAACTATGGCTACACCTTC
clone_size: NA
j_call: TRBJ1-2
d_call: NA
v_call: TRBV5-1

cdr3_aa: CAWTQRQGRSPLHF
cdr3_nt: TGTGCCTGGACCCAACGACAGGGTCGTTCACCCCTCCACTTT
clone_size: NA
j_call: TRBJ1-6
d_call: TRBD1
v_call: TRBV30

cdr3_aa: CASSQINRGSTIDTQYF
cdr3_nt: TGTGCCAGCAGCCAGATAAACCGGGGAAGCACAATAGATACGCAGTATTTT
clone_size: once
j_call: TRBJ2-3
d_call: NA
v_call: TRBV4-2

cdr3_aa: CATSDPGEGVTYNEQFF
cdr3_nt: TGTGCCACCAGTGATCCCGGGGAGGGGGTCACCTACAATGAGCAGTTCTTC
clone_size: NA
j_call: TRBJ2-1
d_call: NA
v_call: TRBV24-1

cdr3_aa: CASSFQAGSGANVLTF
cdr3_nt: TGCGCCAGCAGCTTTCAGGCAGGGTCTGGGGCCAACGTCCTGACTTTC
clone_size: NA
j_call: TRBJ2-6
d_call: NA
v_call: TRBV5-1

cdr3_aa: CASSQKGLAAFQETQYF
cdr3_nt: TGTGCCAGCAGCCAAAAGGGGCTAGCGGCGTTTCAAGAGACCCAGTACTTC
clone_size: NA
j_call: TRBJ2-5
d_call: TRBD2
v_call: TRBV3-1/TRBV3-2

cdr3_aa: CASSIGGSSYEQYF
cdr3_nt: TGTGCCAGTAGTATAGGAGGGAGCTCCTACGAGCAGTACTTC
clone_size: NA
j_call: TRBJ2-7
d_call: NA
v_call: TRBV19

cdr3_aa: CASSRWSRDRSNYGYTF
cdr3_nt: TGTGCCAGCAGCCGCTGGAGCCGGGACAGATCTAACTATGGCTACACCTTC
clone_size: NA
j_call: TRBJ1-2
d_call: TRBD1
v_call: TRBV7-9

cdr3_aa: CASSHSVAGNTIYF
cdr3_nt: TGCGCCAGCAGCCACTCAGTGGCTGGAAACACCATATATTTT
clone_size: NA
j_call: TRBJ1-3
d_call: NA
v_call: TRBV4-1

cdr3_aa: CASSVGDRFNYGYTF
cdr3_nt: TGTGCCAGCAGCGTAGGGGACAGATTTAACTATGGCTACACCTTC
clone_size: NA
j_call: TRBJ1-2
d_call: TRBD1
v_call: TRBV9

cdr3_aa: CASSRTGELGGYTF
cdr3_nt: TGTGCCAGCAGCCGGACAGGGGAGTTGGGGGGCTACACCTTC
clone_size: NA
j_call: TRBJ1-2
d_call: TRBD1
v_call: TRBV6-6

cdr3_aa: CSASAASQPQHF
cdr3_nt: TGCAGTGCTAGTGCCGCGAGTCAGCCCCAGCATTTT
clone_size: NA
j_call: TRBJ1-5
d_call: NA
v_call: TRBV20-1

cdr3_aa: CASSRGPNYGYTF
cdr3_nt: TGTGCCAGCAGTAGGGGGCCCAACTATGGCTACACCTTC
clone_size: NA
j_call: TRBJ1-2
d_call: TRBD1
v_call: TRBV2

cdr3_aa: CASSRRLLAFF
cdr3_nt: TGTGCCAGCAGCCGCCGACTATTAGCTTTCTTT
clone_size: NA
j_call: TRBJ1-1
d_call: NA
v_call: TRBV2

cdr3_aa: CASSLAPGQGYGYTF
cdr3_nt: TGTGCCAGCAGCTTAGCTCCGGGACAGGGCTATGGCTACACCTTC
clone_size: NA
j_call: TRBJ1-2
d_call: TRBD1
v_call: TRBV7-2

cdr3_aa: CASSPRRGQPQETQYF
cdr3_nt: TGTGCCAGCAGCCCCCGGCGGGGACAGCCCCAAGAGACCCAGTACTTC
clone_size: NA
j_call: TRBJ2-5
d_call: NA
v_call: TRBV11-2

cdr3_aa: CASSPLAGAAYEQYF
cdr3_nt: TGTGCCAGCAGCCCGCTAGCGGGGGCCGCCTACGAGCAGTACTTC
clone_size: few
j_call: TRBJ2-7
d_call: TRBD2
v_call: TRBV6-6

cdr3_aa: CAWTHGDYYEQYF
cdr3_nt: TGTGCCTGGACCCACGGGGATTACTACGAGCAGTACTTC
clone_size: NA
j_call: TRBJ2-7
d_call: NA
v_call: TRBV30

cdr3_aa: CASSLRREANYGYTF
cdr3_nt: TGTGCCAGCAGCTTAAGGCGGGAAGCTAACTATGGCTACACCTTC
clone_size: NA
j_call: TRBJ1-2
d_call: NA
v_call: TRBV13

cdr3_aa: CASSQGTGTITGNTIYF
cdr3_nt: TGTGCCAGCAGCCAAGGAACGGGAACCATAACTGGAAACACCATATATTTT
clone_size: once
j_call: TRBJ1-3
d_call: NA
v_call: TRBV3-1/TRBV3-2

cdr3_aa: CAWSGTGILEKLFF
cdr3_nt: TGTGCCTGGTCCGGGACAGGGATCTTAGAAAAACTGTTTTTT
clone_size: NA
j_call: TRBJ1-4
d_call: TRBD1
v_call: TRBV30

cdr3_aa: CASSYLAMWTGELFF
cdr3_nt: TGTGCCAGCAGTTACCTCGCTATGTGGACCGGGGAGCTGTTTTTT
clone_size: NA
j_call: TRBJ2-2
d_call: NA
v_call: TRBV6-2/TRBV6-3

cdr3_aa: CASLPPGDATTEAFF
cdr3_nt: TGTGCCAGCCTCCCCCCGGGAGACGCTACCACTGAAGCTTTCTTT
clone_size: NA
j_call: TRBJ1-1
d_call: NA
v_call: TRBV27

cdr3_aa: CASSFGGAGTNYGYTF
cdr3_nt: TGTGCCAGCAGTTTCGGGGGGGCGGGGACTAACTATGGCTACACCTTC
clone_size: NA
j_call: TRBJ1-2
d_call: NA
v_call: TRBV28

cdr3_aa: CASSIGTSGGRNEQFF
cdr3_nt: TGTGCCAGCAGCATAGGGACTAGCGGGGGGCGAAATGAGCAGTTCTTC
clone_size: NA
j_call: TRBJ2-1
d_call: TRBD2
v_call: TRBV7-8

cdr3_aa: CSASIGNYEQYF
cdr3_nt: TGCAGTGCTAGTATCGGGAACTACGAGCAGTACTTC
clone_size: NA
j_call: TRBJ2-7
d_call: NA
v_call: TRBV20-1

cdr3_aa: CASSDFVREKLFF
cdr3_nt: TGTGCCAGCAGTGATTTTGTACGGGAAAAACTGTTTTTT
clone_size: once
j_call: TRBJ1-4
d_call: NA
v_call: TRBV2

cdr3_aa: CAILASGSHEQFF
cdr3_nt: TGTGCCATCCTCGCATCAGGGTCCCATGAGCAGTTCTTC
clone_size: NA
j_call: TRBJ2-1
d_call: NA
v_call: TRBV24-1

cdr3_aa: CASSPPRGEVAFF
cdr3_nt: TGTGCCAGCTCACCACCAAGAGGGGAGGTGGCTTTCTTT
clone_size: NA
j_call: TRBJ1-1
d_call: NA
v_call: TRBV18

cdr3_aa: CASSILGGAYTEAFF
cdr3_nt: TGTGCCAGTAGTATATTAGGGGGCGCGTACACTGAAGCTTTCTTT
clone_size: NA
j_call: TRBJ1-1
d_call: TRBD1
v_call: TRBV19